The 7 T cell receptor beta chains below were found in one sample sequenced in a study of blood T cell repertoires in COVID-19. Profiling relied on immunoSEQ multiplex PCR, and the TCRdb table lists in-frame clones only, not all of them. The sample holds about 270,000 clones, roughly 89% seen once. Sequencing was done on a sample of peripheral blood. These receptor sequences come from a man aged 50-60 years with acute or convalescent COVID-19.

The chain carries TRBV4-1 and TRBJ2-7, with 11 bases that match TRBD1. Trimming at V came to 4 bases and at J to 3 bases, leaving 11 bases not matched to a gene. Germline V gene sequence: CDR1 MGHRA, CDR2 YSYEKL. This CDR3 comprises 17 residues. The CDR3 DNA follows: TGCGCCAGCAGCCGCACCGGGACAGGGGGACTCCACTACGAGCAGTACTTC. As protein: CASSRTGTGGLHYEQYF.

The rearrangement joins TRBV12-3 or TRBV12-4 to TRBJ1-3; D is ambiguous. This CDR3 has 12 amino acids. Trimming removed 7 bases at V and 0 bases at J, with 4 bases between. CDR3 sequence: CASTSSGNTIYF. CDR3 nucleotides: TGTGCCAGCACCAGCTCTGGAAACACCATATATTTT.

The chain's CDR3 is CASSKDRGLYNEQFF. CDR3 nucleotide sequence: TGTGCCAGCAGCAAGGACAGGGGACTTTACAATGAGCAGTTCTTC. The chain uses TRBV5-8 and TRBJ2-1; TRBD1 matches 9 bases. The CDR3 contains 15 residues. The V segment lost 4 bases and the J segment 4 bases; nucleotides outside the gene matches: 6. Germline V gene data show CDR1 as SGHTS and CDR2 as YDEGEE.

This clone appeared a single time. The chain joins TRBV11-2 to TRBJ1-1; perhaps TRBD1 as D (6 bases). CDR1 SGHAT and CDR2 FQNNGV come from the germline V gene. This CDR3 has 15 amino acids. Trimming pared 6 bases from V and 1 base from J, leaving 15 bases between. CDR3 protein: CASRPRQVRNTEAFF. As DNA, the CDR3 is TGTGCCAGCAGACCAAGACAGGTACGGAACACTGAAGCTTTCTTT.

CDR3 sequence (DNA): TGTGCCAGCAGACGAGGGAGGGGAACTTCACCCCTCCACTTT. This gives the protein CASRRGRGTSPLHF. This chain connects TRBV3-1 (or the pseudogene TRBV3-2) to TRBJ1-6, with a possible D match to TRBD1 (5 bases). Trimming removed 6 bases from V and 9 bases from J, with 15 bases in between. Germline CDR1 is LGHDT and CDR2 is YNNKEL (reference sequence). The CDR3 runs 14 residues.

The CDR3 here is CASSPQDNQPQHF. The CDR3 bases are TGTGCCAGCAGCCCCCAGGACAATCAGCCCCAGCATTTT. The V and J genes are TRBV12-3 or TRBV12-4 and TRBJ1-5; D is undetermined. V dropped 6 bases and J dropped 3 bases, with 9 bases sitting between them. The CDR3 loop spans 13 amino acids.

This chain links TRBV7-3 with TRBJ2-3; 7 positions match TRBD2. The germline gives CDR1 SGHTA, CDR2 FQGTGA. V gave up 5 bases and J gave up 6 bases; unmatched junction bases: 11. This CDR3 spans 15 amino acids. The CDR3 loop is CASSPKSGAGDTQYF. The CDR3 nucleotides are TGTGCCAGCAGCCCCAAAAGCGGGGCGGGGGATACGCAGTATTTT.